This T cell receptor (beta chain) was captured in a study of T cells expressing NK-cell markers. The study, taken as a whole, reports: Dominant NKG2C+ clonotypes accounted for about 1.0-8% of CD8+ T cells in six or seven donors. The leading position in the CD3+CD56-NKG2C+ fraction of four donors also went to these clonotypes.

Reprocessing the 5' RACE reads, TCRdb reports a single entry for every CDR3 protein and omits DNA. This sample lists some 340,000 distinct CDR3 sequences; its ten largest clones have 5.2%. This CDR3 has 12 residues. Looked up from germline, CDR1 is MDHEN and CDR2 is SYDVKM. As to this clonotype: Its antigen is undetermined.

The chain joins TRBV28 to TRBJ2-3. The receptor was isolated from a man aged 18-70 years in good health. Material: blood T cells: a sorted CD56 or NKG2C T cell subset, CD4+ or CD8+ T cells, or bulk PBMC T cells (not recorded which). This CDR3 is CASSLMGLEQYF.